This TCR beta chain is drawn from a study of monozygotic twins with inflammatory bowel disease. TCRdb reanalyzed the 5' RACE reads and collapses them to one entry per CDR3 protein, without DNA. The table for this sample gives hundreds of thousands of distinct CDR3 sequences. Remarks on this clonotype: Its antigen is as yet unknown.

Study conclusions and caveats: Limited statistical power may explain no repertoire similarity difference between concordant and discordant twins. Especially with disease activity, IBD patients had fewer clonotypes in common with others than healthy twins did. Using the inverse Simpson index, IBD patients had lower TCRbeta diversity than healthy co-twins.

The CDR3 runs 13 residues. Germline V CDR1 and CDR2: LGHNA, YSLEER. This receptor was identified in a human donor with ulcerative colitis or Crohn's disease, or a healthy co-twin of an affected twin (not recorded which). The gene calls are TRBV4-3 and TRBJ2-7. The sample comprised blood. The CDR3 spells CASSQDEYYEQYF.